This T cell receptor beta chain was identified in a study of blood T cell repertoires in COVID-19. In the original processing: Amplification with reference gene primers provided the estimates of nucleated cell counts. TCRdb's copy holds only in-frame clones and misses some; the assay was immunoSEQ multiplex PCR. V, J and clone size reflect that table, while D and trimming were determined from the DNA. The sample records about 25,000 clones, about 88% being singletons. Trimming shortened V by 3 bases and J by 8 bases, and 11 bases separated the two germline ends. The CDR3 length is 13 residues. Germline V lookup: CDR1 GTSNPN, CDR2 SVGIG (reference sequence).

The receptor's source is a man in his sixties or seventies with active COVID-19. This sequence joins TRBV30 and TRBJ1-6; D might be TRBD1 (5 bases). Sample: peripheral blood. The CDR3, as DNA: TGTGCCTGGAGGGGGGGGAGGGATTCACCCCTCCACTTT. Translating gives CAWRGGRDSPLHF.